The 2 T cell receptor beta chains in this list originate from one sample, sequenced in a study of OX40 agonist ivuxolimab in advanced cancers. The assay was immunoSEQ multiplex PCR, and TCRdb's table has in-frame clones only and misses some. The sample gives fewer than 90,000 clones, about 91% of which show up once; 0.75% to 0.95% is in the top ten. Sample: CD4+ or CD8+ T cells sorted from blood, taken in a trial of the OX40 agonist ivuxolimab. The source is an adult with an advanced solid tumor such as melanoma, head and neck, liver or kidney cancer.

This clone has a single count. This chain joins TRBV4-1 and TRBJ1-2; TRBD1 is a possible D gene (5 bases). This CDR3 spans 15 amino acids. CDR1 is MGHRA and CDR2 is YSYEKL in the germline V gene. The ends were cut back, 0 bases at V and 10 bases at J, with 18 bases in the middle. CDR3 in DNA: TGCGCCAGCAGCCAAGAGGTTTGGCTGGGGCCTCACTACACCTTC. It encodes CASSQEVWLGPHYTF.

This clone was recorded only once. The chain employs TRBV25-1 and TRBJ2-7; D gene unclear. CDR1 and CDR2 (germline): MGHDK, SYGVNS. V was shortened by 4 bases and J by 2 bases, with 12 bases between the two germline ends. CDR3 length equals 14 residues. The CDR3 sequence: CASSGVQTAYEQYF. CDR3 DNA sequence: TGTGCCAGCAGTGGTGTTCAAACAGCCTACGAGCAGTACTTC.